The rows below give T cell receptor beta chains drawn from one sample of a study of T cells after yellow fever vaccination. TCRdb reanalysed the 5' RACE reads using MiXCR and keeps one entry per CDR3 protein. The table records about 210,000 distinct CDR3 sequences, approximately 6.3% of them present only once. The sample here was CD4+ T cells sorted from PBMCs, taken on the day of the yellow fever booster vaccination. These TCRs come from a man in his thirties or forties who received the YFV17D yellow fever vaccine. Both conserved end residues are part of each CDR3. Fields, in order: D gene, J gene, clone size, V gene, CDR3 protein, CDR3 DNA. D genes are given only for firm matches. Clone size is not always given. Where it is, it says once, few, many or a class for expanded clones.

D gene: NA
J gene: TRBJ2-1
clone size: few
V gene: TRBV19
CDR3 protein: CASRPRGGGRNEQFF
CDR3 DNA: TGTGCCAGTAGGCCACGGGGAGGGGGCAGGAATGAGCAGTTCTTC

D gene: TRBD2
J gene: TRBJ2-3
clone size: few
V gene: TRBV5-1
CDR3 protein: CASSLGLAGGVTDTQYF
CDR3 DNA: TGCGCCAGCAGCTTGGGACTAGCGGGAGGGGTCACAGATACGCAGTATTTT

D gene: TRBD2
J gene: TRBJ2-7
clone size: many
V gene: TRBV20-1
CDR3 protein: CSASGGTYEQYF
CDR3 DNA: TGCAGTGCTAGCGGGGGGACCTACGAGCAGTACTTC

D gene: NA
J gene: TRBJ2-1
clone size: few
V gene: TRBV2
CDR3 protein: CASSVQGLEQFF
CDR3 DNA: TGTGCCAGCAGTGTGCAGGGGCTCGAGCAGTTCTTC

D gene: NA
J gene: TRBJ1-2
clone size: many
V gene: TRBV4-3
CDR3 protein: CASSHYGTPNYGYTF
CDR3 DNA: TGCGCCAGCAGCCATTACGGGACACCAAACTATGGCTACACCTTC

D gene: NA
J gene: TRBJ1-1
clone size: many
V gene: TRBV25-1
CDR3 protein: CASSGPVDTEAFF
CDR3 DNA: TGTGCCAGCAGTGGCCCCGTGGACACTGAAGCTTTCTTT

D gene: TRBD2
J gene: TRBJ2-7
clone size: NA
V gene: TRBV15
CDR3 protein: CATSRDWGIAGLDEQYF
CDR3 DNA: TGTGCCACCAGCAGAGATTGGGGCATAGCGGGACTGGACGAGCAGTACTTC

D gene: NA
J gene: TRBJ1-2
clone size: many
V gene: TRBV5-1
CDR3 protein: CASSFGDSGNYGYTF
CDR3 DNA: TGCGCCAGCAGCTTTGGCGATTCGGGCAACTATGGCTACACCTTC

D gene: TRBD2
J gene: TRBJ2-7
clone size: NA
V gene: TRBV24-1
CDR3 protein: CATSDFGPYWRESSSAYEQYF
CDR3 DNA: TGTGCCACCAGTGATTTTGGCCCCTACTGGCGGGAGTCCTCTAGCGCGTACGAGCAGTACTTC

D gene: NA
J gene: TRBJ1-1
clone size: many
V gene: TRBV20-1
CDR3 protein: CSATTTNTEAFF
CDR3 DNA: TGCAGTGCTACAACAACGAACACTGAAGCTTTCTTT

D gene: TRBD1
J gene: TRBJ2-5
clone size: many
V gene: TRBV6-5
CDR3 protein: CASLFGQGFQETQYF
CDR3 DNA: TGTGCCAGCTTGTTTGGACAGGGTTTCCAAGAGACCCAGTACTTC